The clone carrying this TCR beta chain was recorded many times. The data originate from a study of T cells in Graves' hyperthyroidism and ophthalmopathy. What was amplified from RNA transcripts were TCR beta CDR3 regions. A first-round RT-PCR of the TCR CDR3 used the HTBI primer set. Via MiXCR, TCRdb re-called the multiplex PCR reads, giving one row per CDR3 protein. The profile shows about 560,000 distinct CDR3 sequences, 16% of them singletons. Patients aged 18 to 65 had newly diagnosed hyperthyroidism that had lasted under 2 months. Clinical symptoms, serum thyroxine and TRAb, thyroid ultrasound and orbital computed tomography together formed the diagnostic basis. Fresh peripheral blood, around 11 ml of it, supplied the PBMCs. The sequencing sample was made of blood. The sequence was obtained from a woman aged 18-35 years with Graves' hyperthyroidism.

CDR3 residues: CSVEADWSSSYNEQFF. The CDR3 DNA is TGCAGCGTTGAAGCGGACTGGTCTTCCTCCTACAATGAGCAGTTCTTC. J is TRBJ2-1 and V is TRBV29-1; possible D gene TRBD2, 5 bases. Germline V CDR1 and CDR2: SQVTM, ANQGSEA. This CDR3 spans 16 amino acids. Trimming pared 1 base from V and 0 bases from J, leaving 13 bases between.